The source of this T cell receptor (beta chain) is a study of blood T cell repertoires in COVID-19. About the study: The United States, Italy and Spain were the sources of the acute and convalescent COVID-19 samples. Nucleic acid was either cDNA or gDNA, and it came from T cells, B-cell-depleted T cells, or PBMCs.

Under the authors' procedure: Estimates of nucleated cell counts were drawn from the amplification of reference gene primers. Sequencing was performed with immunoSEQ multiplex PCR; in TCRdb, only in-frame clones are kept and a portion is missing. That table furnishes V, J and clone size, whereas the DNA furnished D and trimming. The table has about 240,000 clones, about 83% seen once. The material sequenced was peripheral blood. The clonotype was recovered from a man aged 50-59 years with acute or convalescent COVID-19.

CDR3 DNA: TGCGCCAGCAGTCCTAGCGGGGGCGAAGAGACCCAGTACTTC. Its protein is CASSPSGGEETQYF. The rearrangement links TRBV23-1 to TRBJ2-5; 10 nucleotides align to TRBD2. TRBV23-1 belongs to the ORF category, with a function that is uncertain. The CDR3 loop spans 14 amino acids. Trimming took 4 bases from V and 3 from J; bases not matched to a gene: 2.